These T cell receptor beta chains were read from a single sample in a study of T-cell reconstitution after alpha-beta-depleted transplantation in children. TCRdb reanalysed the PCR reads using MiXCR and keeps one entry per CDR3 protein. The repertoire has about 610,000 distinct CDR3 sequences, about 10% of them found once; the top ten carry about 4.2%. The material was PBMCs from the stem cell graft donor, obtained from the stem cell graft. These receptors were taken from a human donor who donated a stem cell graft to a child with acute myeloid leukemia. CDR3s include the opening cysteine and the closing phenylalanine or tryptophan. A D gene is named only where the DNA matches it firmly. Size is omitted from some rows. Given values are once, few, many or a class for expanded clones.

TRBV18,TRBJ2-3,.,few,CASSMNLGDTQYF,TGTGCCAGCTCGATGAACCTTGGTGATACGCAGTATTTT
TRBV7-7,TRBJ2-6,.,.,CASSAGSPTSSGANVLTF,TGTGCTAGCAGCGCAGGATCCCCGACCTCCTCTGGGGCCAACGTCCTGACTTTC
TRBV7-2,TRBJ2-6,TRBD2,once,CASSLANSAGGRVSGANVLTF,TGTGCCAGCAGCTTAGCGAATAGTGCGGGCGGGAGAGTCTCTGGGGCCAACGTCCTGACTTTC
TRBV5-1,TRBJ2-1,TRBD2,many,CASSPTTSGVSYNEQFF,TGCGCCAGCAGCCCAACGACTAGCGGGGTCTCCTACAATGAGCAGTTCTTC
TRBV7-9,TRBJ2-1,TRBD2,few,CASSPGTSGRHEQFF,TGTGCCAGCAGCCCCGGGACTAGCGGGAGACACGAGCAGTTCTTC
TRBV12-3/TRBV12-4,TRBJ2-7,.,many,CASNQEGSSSYEQYF,TGTGCCAGCAACCAGGAAGGGTCATCATCCTACGAGCAGTACTTC
TRBV20-1,TRBJ2-7,.,.,CSASRGFEQYF,TGCAGTGCTAGCCGGGGTTTCGAGCAGTACTTC
TRBV7-9,TRBJ2-5,.,few,CASSSDSETQYF,TGTGCCAGCAGCTCGGATTCAGAGACCCAGTACTTC
TRBV12-3/TRBV12-4,TRBJ2-7,.,many,CASTPGPPRTYEQYF,TGTGCCAGCACCCCGGGACCCCCGCGTACCTACGAGCAGTACTTC
TRBV9,TRBJ2-3,.,.,CASSATPFGSDTQYF,TGTGCCAGCAGCGCTACCCCTTTCGGATCAGATACGCAGTATTTT
TRBV6-1,TRBJ2-3,TRBD1,few,CASTLRGQGGADTQYF,TGTGCCAGCACTCTCCGGGGACAGGGGGGAGCAGATACGCAGTATTTT
TRBV2,TRBJ2-7,TRBD2,.,CASSEHGLAKHEQYF,TGTGCCAGCAGTGAACATGGACTAGCTAAGCACGAGCAGTACTTC